This TCR beta chain stems from a study of T cells in localized non-small cell lung cancer. Method: immunoSEQ multiplex PCR; TCRdb's copy keeps in-frame clones and lacks some. The sample yields roughly 28,000 clones, around 86% seen once. Study results and limitations: Longer overall survival accompanied higher blood T cell density. As only one tumor region underwent sequencing, heterogeneity remains possible. Uninvolved adjacent lung, not tumor, had the highest T cell clonality. In adjacent lung, a median about 50 of the top 100 tumor clones were found.

As for this clone: No antigen is known for it.

The CDR3 extends over 13 amino acids. V was trimmed by 4 bases and J by 1 base, leaving 7 bases between them. Germline V gene sequence: CDR1 KGHSH, CDR2 LQKENI. The source is a woman aged 40 to 75 with stage I lung adenocarcinoma. The chain uses TRBV18 and TRBJ1-1; D remains ambiguous. Source: peripheral blood, taken before any cancer treatment. CDR3 nucleotides: TGTGCCAGCTCACTGTCGCGGAACACTGAAGCTTTCTTT. This translates into CASSLSRNTEAFF.